Shown below are 25 T cell receptor beta chains from a single sample sequenced in a study of low-dose radiotherapy and immunotherapy resistance in tumors. Covering alpha and beta chains, TRAV- and TRBV-specific primers were used for the first-strand cDNA. The authors amplified TCRs for approximately 20 PCR cycles with a constant-region primer and a V-primer adapter. MiXCR, run by TCRdb on the reads, gives a single entry per CDR3 protein. The top ten clones hold under 7% of a sample with around 60,000 distinct CDR3 sequences, about a quarter of them seen once. Time point: after trial treatment. Treatment in this sample: LDRT plus nivolumab, ipilimumab, low-dose cyclophosphamide and aspirin (RACIN trial). Sequences were derived from PBMCs, sampled after low-dose radiotherapy plus immunotherapy. All receptors derive from a male donor with prostate cancer.

The sample holds many counts of this clonotype. The chain joins TRBV11-3 to TRBJ1-2; D is uncertain. The CDR3 consists of 19 residues. The germline CDR1 and CDR2 sequences are SGHNT and YENEEA. V lost 0 bases, J lost 0 bases, and 20 bases lay in between. In DNA form, the CDR3 reads TGTGCCAGCAGCTTAGATAATGGGCAAACAAAGAGAACTAACTATGGCTACACCTTC. Translating gives CASSLDNGQTKRTNYGYTF.

This clonotype was seen repeatedly, ten times or more. This rearrangement joins TRBV4-1 to TRBJ2-3; maybe TRBD2 (6 bases). This CDR3 is built from 15 residues. Germline CDR1 is MGHRA and CDR2 is YSYEKL. The ends were cut back, 5 bases at V and 2 bases at J, with 14 bases in the middle. The CDR3 nucleotides read TGCGCCAGCAGCTTTGGTGGGAGGTTCACAGATACGCAGTATTTT. It encodes CASSFGGRFTDTQYF.

This clonotype has a count of ten or more. Here the CDR3 reads CATSREAGEAFF. The CDR3 region has the DNA TGTGCCACCAGCAGAGAGGCAGGCGAAGCTTTCTTT. V gene TRBV15 combines with J gene TRBJ1-1; D uncertain. The CDR3 contains 12 residues. V lost 0 bases and J lost 8, with 7 bases in between. Germline V gene sequence: CDR1 LNHNV, CDR2 YYDKDF (reference sequence).

This clonotype was detected many times. The rearrangement joins TRBV7-4 to TRBJ2-1; D is ambiguous. The V and J ends lost 6 bases and 8 bases respectively, with 8 bases between them. The V gene's germline CDR1 is SGHVT and CDR2 SQSDAQ. This CDR3 has 11 amino acids. CDR3 amino acids: CASSPIYEQFF. CDR3 sequence (DNA): TGTGCCAGCAGTCCCATCTATGAGCAGTTCTTC.

This clonotype showed up many times. The chain employs TRBV9 and TRBJ2-1, with 8 nucleotides matching TRBD1. V was pared by 0 bases and J by 5 bases, with 7 bases of the junction left unmatched. This CDR3 contains 16 residues. Germline-derived CDR1 and CDR2 are SGDLS and YYNGEE. The CDR3 is CASSVVVRGPDNEQFF. CDR3 sequence (DNA): TGTGCCAGCAGCGTAGTAGTCAGGGGGCCGGACAATGAGCAGTTCTTC.

This clonotype was picked up many times. The rearrangement links TRBV5-1 to TRBJ1-6; D is unclear. The CDR3 totals 17 residues. Germline assignment: CDR1 SGHRS and CDR2 YFSETQ. V was pared by 0 bases and J by 9 bases, with 19 bases between. The CDR3 coding sequence is TGCGCCAGCAGCTTGGACAATCCCGGGTCCCCAGGTTCACCCCTCCACTTT. Its translation: CASSLDNPGSPGSPLHF.

In the case of this clonotype: The likely explanation is a read error, given a far larger clone one base away. The genes are TRBV3-1 and TRBJ2-7, with 8 bases lining up with TRBD2. CDR3 size: 15 residues. The germline gives CDR1 LGHDT, CDR2 YNNKEL (reference sequence). Unmatched junction bases numbered 9, after V lost 1 base and J lost 7 bases. This CDR3 reads CASSQAGGPRDEQYF. The CDR3 DNA reads TGTGCCAGCAGCCAAGCGGGGGGGCCTAGGGATGAGCAGTACTTC.

Regarding this clonotype: A much larger clone lies a single base off, so this may be a read error. This rearrangement joins TRBV19 to TRBJ1-1; no clear D gene. The CDR3 is 13 residues long. Germline V gene lookup returns CDR1 LNHDA and CDR2 SQIVND (reference sequence). The CDR3 is CGSIPSPDTEAFF. The CDR3 DNA reads TGTGGCAGTATCCCATCCCCGGACACTGAAGCTTTCTTT.

This clonotype came up many times. The chain has TRBV19 and TRBJ2-1; 11 nucleotides line up with TRBD2. CDR1 LNHDA and CDR2 SQIVND come from the germline V gene (reference sequence). With V trimmed by 0 bases and J by 2 bases, 6 bases remained unmatched. CDR3 length: 18 amino acids. CDR3 sequence (DNA): TGTGCCAGTAGTATAGATCCCACTAGCGGGAGAGCCTACAATGAGCAGTTCTTC. As protein: CASSIDPTSGRAYNEQFF.

This chain joins TRBV7-8 and TRBJ2-5, with D tentatively TRBD2 (7 bases). Per the germline V gene, CDR1 is SGHVS and CDR2 is FQNEAQ. V was trimmed by 5 bases and J by 5 bases, leaving 27 bases between them. CDR3 length equals 18 residues. The CDR3 here is CASSPTGRLAGGFETQYF. The DNA for the CDR3 is TGTGCCAGCAGCCCCACAGGGAGACTAGCCGGTGGTTTCGAGACCCAGTACTTC.

The chain links TRBV5-6 to TRBJ1-1; no definite D call. Germline values: CDR1 SGHDT, CDR2 YYEEEE. Trimming cost V 3 bases and J 3 bases, with 12 bases left between them. This CDR3 has 14 residues. The CDR3 DNA sequence: TGTGCCAGCAGCTCCTGGCGGAGTTACACTGAAGCTTTCTTT. As protein: CASSSWRSYTEAFF.

The gene calls are TRBV6-2 or TRBV6-3 and TRBJ2-3; D might be TRBD1 (5 bases). V was trimmed by 6 bases and J by 6 bases, leaving 16 bases between them. This CDR3 spans 14 amino acids. Germline CDR1 reads MNHEY; CDR2 reads SVGEGT. CDR3 amino acids: CASSRLGAKDTQYF. As DNA, the CDR3 is TGTGCCAGCAGCCGATTAGGGGCGAAGGATACGCAGTATTTT.

In this sample, this clonotype turned up a few times. The rearrangement joins TRBV29-1 to TRBJ2-5; D might be TRBD2 (5 bases). The CDR3 is made up of 11 amino acids. V was shortened by 3 bases and J by 7 bases, with 9 bases between the two germline ends. Germline CDR1 SQVTM, CDR2 ANQGSEA. CDR3 in amino acids: CSVDESGTQYF. In DNA, the CDR3 is TGCAGCGTTGATGAGAGCGGGACCCAGTACTTC.

This clonotype has a count of ten or more. The chain employs TRBV27 and TRBJ2-3; D is undetermined. CDR1 and CDR2 from the germline V gene are MNHEY and SMNVEV (reference sequence). CDR3 length: 11 amino acids. V lost 2 bases and J lost 4, with 1 base in between. This CDR3 is CASSLADTQYF. The DNA of the CDR3 is TGTGCCAGCAGTTTAGCAGATACGCAGTATTTT.

Note on this clonotype: A far larger clone is just one base off, so this is likely a read error. This chain uses TRBV11-2 with TRBJ2-7, with TRBD2 identical over 7 bases. Germline-derived CDR1 and CDR2 are SGHAT and FQNNGV. The V segment lost 5 bases and the J segment 0 bases; nucleotides outside the gene matches: 4. The CDR3 contains 14 residues. CDR3 nucleotide sequence: TGTGCCAGCAGCCCCGGGACTAACTCCTACGAGCAGTACTTC. This encodes CASSPGTNSYEQYF.

This clonotype was recorded many times. The rearrangement links TRBV2 to TRBJ2-1; tentative D call: TRBD1 (6 bases). The CDR3 is 14 amino acids. Trimming pared 6 bases from V and 4 bases from J, leaving 13 bases between. Germline-derived CDR1 and CDR2 are SNHLY and FYNNEI. CDR3 residues: CASRDQRGYNEQFF. DNA for the CDR3: TGTGCCAGCAGGGACCAGAGGGGGTACAATGAGCAGTTCTTC. Using reference TRBV2 and TRBJ2-1 for the parts outside the CDR3, the full variable domain is EPEVTQTPSHQVTQMGQEVILRCVPISNHLYFYWYRQILGQKVEFLVSFYNNEISEKSEIFDDQFSVERPDGSNFTLKIRSTKLEDSAMYFCASRDQRGYNEQFFGPGTRLTVL.

This clonotype was recorded many times. CDR3 sequence: CASSSRPSTDTQYF. The CDR3 DNA follows: TGTGCCAGCAGCTCCCGACCGAGCACAGATACGCAGTATTTT. V usage is TRBV9 and J usage is TRBJ2-3; D remains unclear. The CDR3 contains 14 residues. Germline CDR1 and CDR2: SGDLS and YYNGEE. V lost 4 bases to trimming and J lost 0 bases, with 9 bases between them.

This clonotype was observed many times. The V call is TRBV28, the J call TRBJ2-7; 7 bases map to TRBD1. The V and J ends lost 2 bases and 6 bases, in that order; junction bases with no gene match: 10. Germline CDR1 MDHEN, CDR2 SYDVKM. CDR3 length: 15 residues. The CDR3 sequence: CASSLRGLTGFEQYF. The CDR3 DNA follows: TGTGCCAGCAGTTTACGGGGTCTGACAGGGTTCGAGCAGTACTTC.

This clonotype was seen repeatedly, ten times or more. The chain employs TRBV9 and TRBJ2-3, with unresolved D. CDR1 and CDR2 from the germline V gene are SGDLS and YYNGEE. CDR3 size: 14 residues. The V end was cut by 5 bases, the J end by 4 bases, with 14 bases between. The CDR3: CASSSTNTPDTQYF. Here the CDR3 DNA reads TGTGCCAGCAGTTCCACAAACACCCCAGATACGCAGTATTTT.

This clonotype was found many times. The genes are TRBV25-1 and TRBJ1-2; D gene uncertain. The CDR3 spans 12 residues. Germline assignment: CDR1 MGHDK and CDR2 SYGVNS. Trimming took off 7 bases at V and 3 bases at J, with 9 bases between the two ends. CDR3 loop: CASKRRYYGYTF. CDR3 DNA sequence: TGTGCCAGCAAAAGGAGGTACTATGGCTACACCTTC.

This clonotype was observed at least ten times. This chain connects TRBV3-1 to TRBJ1-6; 8 bases agree with TRBD1. The germline V gene has CDR1 LGHDT and CDR2 YNNKEL (reference sequence). This CDR3 contains 18 residues. V lost 2 bases to trimming and J lost 7 bases; unmatched junction nucleotides: 13. The CDR3 loop reads CASSQKRGTGRMNSPLHF. The DNA for the CDR3 is TGTGCCAGCAGCCAAAAGCGGGGGACAGGAAGAATGAATTCACCCCTCCACTTT.

The gene calls are TRBV5-1 and TRBJ1-1, with TRBD1 as a possible D gene (5 bases). In germline, CDR1 is SGHRS, CDR2 YFSETQ. V was shortened by 1 base and J by 2 bases, with 9 bases between the two germline ends. The CDR3 consists of 14 residues. The CDR3 spells CASSLSDRNTEAFF. Written as DNA, the CDR3 is TGCGCCAGCAGCTTGTCTGACAGAAACACTGAAGCTTTCTTT.

In this sample, this clonotype turned up many times. Here the CDR3 reads CASSYLTRTFTDTQYF. The DNA of the CDR3 is TGTGCCAGCAGTTACCTCACCCGGACCTTCACAGATACGCAGTATTTT. The rearrangement links TRBV6-6 to TRBJ2-3; D call uncertain. Germline V gives CDR1 MNHNY, CDR2 SVGAGI (reference sequence). The CDR3 runs to 16 residues. V shed 2 bases and J shed 2 bases, with 14 bases lying between them.

This clonotype was seen ten or more times. This chain connects TRBV6-5 to TRBJ2-7; TRBD1 aligns across 10 bases. Looked up from germline, CDR1 is MNHEY and CDR2 is SVGAGI. J lost 3 bases, V lost 6 bases, and 5 bases had no gene match. The length of the CDR3 is 14 residues. The CDR3 coding sequence is TGTGCCAGCAGGACCGGGACAGGGGTCTACGAGCAGTACTTC. It specifies CASRTGTGVYEQYF.

This clonotype was seen repeatedly, ten times or more. The chain recombines TRBV7-9 with TRBJ1-2; TRBD1 matches at 8 bases. The CDR3 runs to 13 residues. J gave up 6 bases and V 5 bases, and 5 bases lay outside the gene matches. Germline assignment: CDR1 SEHNR and CDR2 FQNEAQ (reference sequence). The CDR3 DNA sequence: TGTGCCAGCAGCCAGGACAGGGAACATGGCTACACCTTC. The encoded protein is CASSQDREHGYTF. The full variable domain, with the rest looked up from reference TRBV7-9 and TRBJ1-2, is DTGVSQNPRHKITKRGQNVTFRCDPISEHNRLYWYRQTLGQGPEFLTYFQNEAQLEKSRLLSDRFSAERPKGSFSTLEIQRTEQGDSAMYLCASSQDREHGYTFGSGTRLTVV.